A selection of T cell receptor beta chains follows, all from one sample in a study of technical replicates of blood from a few donors. Profiled with immunoSEQ multiplex PCR; TCRdb holds only in-frame clones, not every one. Among 76,000 or so clones listed, 65% to 90% were seen once. Material: PBMCs. The receptors here all came from a human donor in good health. Some clones in this sample may be carry-over from other donors' samples. The CDR3 runs from the conserved cysteine through the conserved F or W. The D gene is left open where the match is weak. The size field is filled for only some rows; it gives once, few, many or a size class.

V gene: TRBV28
J gene: TRBJ1-2
clone size: -
D gene: -
CDR3 protein: CASSLYGPGEGGGYTF
CDR3 DNA: TGTGCCAGCAGTTTATATGGCCCGGGGGAGGGTGGTGGCTACACCTTC

V gene: TRBV4-1
J gene: TRBJ2-2
clone size: -
D gene: TRBD2
CDR3 protein: CASSRLAGVSTGELFF
CDR3 DNA: TGCGCCAGCAGCAGACTAGCGGGAGTCTCAACCGGGGAGCTGTTTTTT

V gene: TRBV7-2
J gene: TRBJ1-1
clone size: -
D gene: TRBD1
CDR3 protein: CASSLRQGLNTEAFF
CDR3 DNA: TGTGCCAGCAGCTTAAGACAGGGATTGAACACTGAAGCTTTCTTT

V gene: TRBV19
J gene: TRBJ1-5
clone size: -
D gene: -
CDR3 protein: CASSIGAGGVFPQHF
CDR3 DNA: TGTGCCAGTAGTATAGGGGCCGGGGGAGTATTCCCCCAGCATTTT

V gene: TRBV14
J gene: TRBJ1-4
clone size: -
D gene: -
CDR3 protein: CASSQGGRDEKLFF
CDR3 DNA: TGTGCCAGCAGCCAAGGGGGCCGGGATGAAAAACTGTTTTTT

V gene: TRBV7-2
J gene: TRBJ2-5
clone size: -
D gene: -
CDR3 protein: CASSFNSAGAFGETQYF
CDR3 DNA: TGTGCCAGCAGCTTTAACTCGGCAGGGGCATTTGGAGAGACCCAGTACTTC

V gene: TRBV7-2
J gene: TRBJ1-3
clone size: -
D gene: -
CDR3 protein: CASSTRPGQDTIYF
CDR3 DNA: TGTGCCAGCAGCACACGTCCAGGGCAAGACACCATATATTTT

V gene: TRBV11-2
J gene: TRBJ2-5
clone size: -
D gene: TRBD2
CDR3 protein: CASSKSGGGSGETQYF
CDR3 DNA: TGTGCCAGCAGCAAAAGTGGCGGGGGATCTGGAGAGACCCAGTACTTC

V gene: TRBV5-1
J gene: TRBJ2-5
clone size: -
D gene: -
CDR3 protein: CASSAGPSQETQYF
CDR3 DNA: TGCGCCAGCAGTGCGGGGCCGTCGCAAGAGACCCAGTACTTC

V gene: TRBV5-6
J gene: TRBJ2-3
clone size: -
D gene: TRBD2
CDR3 protein: CASSLGGGLAGDGTDTQYF
CDR3 DNA: TGTGCCAGCAGCTTGGGGGGGGGACTAGCGGGAGATGGCACAGATACGCAGTATTTT

V gene: TRBV29-1
J gene: TRBJ1-4
clone size: -
D gene: -
CDR3 protein: CSVSSAQGKKLFF
CDR3 DNA: TGCAGCGTTAGCAGCGCCCAGGGGAAAAAACTGTTTTTT

V gene: TRBV29-1
J gene: TRBJ1-4
clone size: -
D gene: -
CDR3 protein: CSVAPGGLKGNEKLFF
CDR3 DNA: TGCAGCGTTGCCCCCGGAGGTCTAAAGGGTAATGAAAAACTGTTTTTT

V gene: TRBV2
J gene: TRBJ1-1
clone size: -
D gene: -
CDR3 protein: CASSAGGTEAFF
CDR3 DNA: TGTGCCAGCAGTGCGGGGGGTACTGAAGCTTTCTTT

V gene: TRBV27
J gene: TRBJ1-5
clone size: few
D gene: -
CDR3 protein: CASRGGNQPQHF
CDR3 DNA: TGTGCCAGCAGGGGAGGCAATCAGCCCCAGCATTTT

V gene: TRBV19
J gene: TRBJ2-2
clone size: -
D gene: TRBD1
CDR3 protein: CASSIGQGNTGELFF
CDR3 DNA: TGTGCCAGTAGTATCGGACAGGGGAACACCGGGGAGCTGTTTTTT

V gene: TRBV30
J gene: TRBJ1-1
clone size: -
D gene: -
CDR3 protein: CAWRPLGQPRGTEAFF
CDR3 DNA: TGTGCCTGGCGACCCCTCGGACAGCCTCGAGGCACTGAAGCTTTCTTT

V gene: TRBV9
J gene: TRBJ1-2
clone size: many
D gene: TRBD1
CDR3 protein: CASSPLTGGYYGYTF
CDR3 DNA: TGTGCCAGCAGCCCCCTGACAGGGGGGTACTATGGCTACACCTTC

V gene: TRBV6-6
J gene: TRBJ1-6
clone size: -
D gene: TRBD1
CDR3 protein: CASSPGQKSPLHF
CDR3 DNA: TGTGCCAGCAGCCCGGGACAGAAATCACCCCTCCACTTT

V gene: TRBV6-5
J gene: TRBJ1-2
clone size: -
D gene: -
CDR3 protein: CASYYPGHLNYGYTF
CDR3 DNA: TGTGCCAGCTACTATCCGGGACACCTTAACTATGGCTACACCTTC

V gene: TRBV20-1
J gene: TRBJ2-1
clone size: -
D gene: -
CDR3 protein: CSAPINEQFF
CDR3 DNA: TGCAGCGCCCCTATTAATGAGCAGTTCTTC

V gene: TRBV7-2
J gene: TRBJ1-1
clone size: -
D gene: TRBD1
CDR3 protein: CASSLAGTGKAEAFF
CDR3 DNA: TGTGCCAGCAGCTTAGCAGGGACAGGGAAAGCTGAAGCTTTCTTT

V gene: TRBV7-9
J gene: TRBJ1-5
clone size: -
D gene: TRBD1
CDR3 protein: CASSSNRGNQPQHF
CDR3 DNA: TGTGCCAGCAGCTCTAACAGGGGGAATCAGCCCCAGCATTTT

V gene: TRBV7-2
J gene: TRBJ2-1
clone size: -
D gene: TRBD2
CDR3 protein: CASTPQGLAGFEQFF
CDR3 DNA: TGTGCCAGCACCCCCCAGGGACTAGCGGGGTTCGAGCAGTTCTTC

V gene: TRBV6-6
J gene: TRBJ2-1
clone size: once
D gene: -
CDR3 protein: CASTGFGNEQFF
CDR3 DNA: TGTGCCAGCACAGGGTTTGGCAATGAGCAGTTCTTC

V gene: TRBV5-1
J gene: TRBJ2-3
clone size: -
D gene: TRBD2
CDR3 protein: CASKVTSGTDTQYF
CDR3 DNA: TGCGCCAGCAAGGTGACTAGCGGGACAGATACGCAGTATTTT

V gene: TRBV5-1
J gene: TRBJ2-1
clone size: -
D gene: TRBD2
CDR3 protein: CASSLAVAGYNEQFF
CDR3 DNA: TGCGCCAGCAGCTTGGCGGTAGCGGGGTACAATGAGCAGTTCTTC

V gene: TRBV7-3
J gene: TRBJ2-3
clone size: -
D gene: -
CDR3 protein: CASSLTRGSMNTQYF
CDR3 DNA: TGTGCCAGCAGCTTGACTAGGGGATCGATGAATACGCAGTATTTT

V gene: TRBV30
J gene: TRBJ1-5
clone size: once
D gene: -
CDR3 protein: CVWSSGYRLQPQHF
CDR3 DNA: TGTGTCTGGAGCAGCGGCTATAGGCTTCAGCCCCAGCATTTT

V gene: TRBV6-6
J gene: TRBJ2-3
clone size: -
D gene: -
CDR3 protein: CASRLGGSTDTQYF
CDR3 DNA: TGTGCCAGCAGATTGGGCGGGAGCACAGATACGCAGTATTTT

V gene: TRBV5-6
J gene: TRBJ2-2
clone size: -
D gene: TRBD1
CDR3 protein: CASSFDDRGNTGELFF
CDR3 DNA: TGTGCCAGCAGCTTTGATGACAGGGGGAACACCGGGGAGCTGTTTTTT

V gene: TRBV30
J gene: TRBJ2-3
clone size: -
D gene: TRBD1
CDR3 protein: CAWSPGTGPTDTQYF
CDR3 DNA: TGTGCCTGGAGCCCTGGGACAGGGCCCACAGATACGCAGTATTTT

V gene: TRBV7-6
J gene: TRBJ2-3
clone size: -
D gene: -
CDR3 protein: CASSLAVRLSTDTQYF
CDR3 DNA: TGTGCCAGCAGCTTAGCCGTCAGGCTTAGCACAGATACGCAGTATTTT

V gene: TRBV30
J gene: TRBJ2-7
clone size: -
D gene: -
CDR3 protein: CAWSPMSYEQYF
CDR3 DNA: TGTGCCTGGAGTCCCATGTCCTACGAGCAGTACTTC

V gene: TRBV11-1
J gene: TRBJ1-6
clone size: -
D gene: -
CDR3 protein: CASKDGTYNSPLHF
CDR3 DNA: TGTGCCAGCAAGGACGGGACTTATAATTCACCCCTCCACTTT

V gene: TRBV5-1
J gene: TRBJ1-2
clone size: -
D gene: -
CDR3 protein: CASSRDSGGGYTF
CDR3 DNA: TGCGCCAGCAGCCGGGACTCCGGAGGAGGCTACACCTTC

V gene: TRBV5-1
J gene: TRBJ1-6
clone size: once
D gene: -
CDR3 protein: CASSLGVGVNSPLHF
CDR3 DNA: TGCGCCAGCAGCTTGGGAGTAGGGGTTAATTCACCCCTCCACTTT

V gene: TRBV4-1
J gene: TRBJ1-5
clone size: -
D gene: TRBD1
CDR3 protein: CASSLGQAPQPQHF
CDR3 DNA: TGCGCCAGCAGCCTGGGACAGGCCCCTCAGCCCCAGCATTTT

V gene: TRBV19
J gene: TRBJ1-1
clone size: -
D gene: -
CDR3 protein: CASSRDNTLGTEAFF
CDR3 DNA: TGTGCCAGTAGTAGGGACAATACACTAGGGACTGAAGCTTTCTTT

V gene: TRBV5-6
J gene: TRBJ1-6
clone size: -
D gene: TRBD1
CDR3 protein: CASGQVGSSYNSPLHF
CDR3 DNA: TGTGCCAGCGGACAGGTCGGAAGCTCCTATAATTCACCCCTCCACTTT

V gene: TRBV4-1
J gene: TRBJ1-2
clone size: -
D gene: -
CDR3 protein: CASSPGQINYGYTF
CDR3 DNA: TGCGCCAGCAGCCCTGGCCAGATTAACTATGGCTACACCTTC

V gene: TRBV5-6
J gene: TRBJ2-3
clone size: -
D gene: -
CDR3 protein: CASSLGGSTDTQYF
CDR3 DNA: TGTGCCAGCAGCTTAGGGGGTAGCACAGATACGCAGTATTTT

V gene: TRBV30
J gene: TRBJ2-7
clone size: -
D gene: TRBD1
CDR3 protein: CAWSGTGNHEQYF
CDR3 DNA: TGTGCCTGGAGTGGGACAGGGAACCACGAGCAGTACTTC

V gene: TRBV5-4
J gene: TRBJ2-1
clone size: -
D gene: -
CDR3 protein: CASSLGGGAYNEQFF
CDR3 DNA: TGTGCCAGCAGCTTGGGAGGGGGGGCCTACAATGAGCAGTTCTTC